Presented here are 6 T cell receptor beta chains from one specimen sequenced in a study of T-cell memory formation after mild COVID-19. TCRdb redid the calling of the 5' RACE reads with MiXCR, one entry per CDR3 protein. The sample has over 150,000 distinct CDR3 sequences, 20% to 25% seen once. The sequencing sample was made of PBMCs or a T cell subset sorted from them (not recorded which). These receptors were taken from an adult woman who had mild COVID-19 (a few samples of this study predate the infection). Cell type and time point are not known.

The V call is TRBV6-2 or TRBV6-3, the J call TRBJ2-3, with TRBD2 matching 12 bases. V gave up 4 bases and J gave up 2 bases; unmatched junction bases: 4. CDR1 and CDR2 from the germline V gene are MNHEY and SVGEGT. The CDR3 is 16 amino acids. The CDR3 loop is CASSSRTSGDTDTQYF. CDR3 nucleotide sequence: TGTGCCAGCAGTTCCAGGACTAGCGGGGACACAGATACGCAGTATTTT.

The chain employs TRBV13 and TRBJ1-2, with unresolved D. The ends were cut back, 5 bases at V and 7 bases at J, with 23 bases in the middle. Germline V lookup: CDR1 PRHDT, CDR2 FYEKMQ (reference sequence). The CDR3 contains 16 residues. Here the CDR3 DNA reads TGTGCCAGCAGCCACCCTCGAGCCCCGACGATTGTTGGCTACACCTTC. It translates to CASSHPRAPTIVGYTF.

This clonotype turned up a few times. This chain connects TRBV4-1 to TRBJ2-1, with D perhaps matching TRBD2 (6 bases). The germline V and J ends were trimmed by 0 bases and 0 bases, with 9 bases remaining between them. The CDR3 contains 16 residues. Germline CDR1 reads MGHRA; CDR2 reads YSYEKL. DNA for the CDR3: TGCGCCAGCAGCCAAGAGCGGGGTTACTCCTACAATGAGCAGTTCTTC. Its protein product is CASSQERGYSYNEQFF.

This clonotype was observed a handful of times. The chain recombines TRBV3-1 with TRBJ1-2; D perhaps matches TRBD1 (6 bases). The CDR3 has 15 residues. The germline V gene has CDR1 LGHDT and CDR2 YNNKEL (reference sequence). Trimming left V 1 base short and J 4 bases short, with 13 bases between. CDR3 coding DNA: TGTGCCAGCAGCCAAGTTCTGGACAGTATCTATGGCTACACCTTC. Its protein product is CASSQVLDSIYGYTF.

There are a few counts of this clonotype. The rearrangement joins TRBV6-2 or TRBV6-3 to TRBJ2-5; D is tentatively TRBD1 or TRBD2 (5 bases each). Germline V gene lookup returns CDR1 MNHEY and CDR2 SVGEGT. Trimming left V 7 bases short and J 3 bases short, with 15 bases between. This CDR3 has 14 residues. The CDR3 sequence is CASTAVWGKETQYF. CDR3 sequence (DNA): TGTGCCAGCACGGCGGTTTGGGGGAAAGAGACCCAGTACTTC.

This chain connects TRBV9 to TRBJ2-2; D might be TRBD1 (6 bases). Per the germline V gene, CDR1 is SGDLS and CDR2 is YYNGEE. The CDR3 has 15 amino acids. V lost 0 bases to trimming and J lost 2 bases, with 8 bases between them. The CDR3: CASSVEGVNTGELFF. For the CDR3, the DNA is TGTGCCAGCAGCGTAGAGGGGGTTAACACCGGGGAGCTGTTTTTT.